This TCR beta chain was sequenced in a study of blood T cell repertoires in COVID-19. Background on the study: Collection of acute and convalescent COVID-19 samples took place in the United States, Italy and Spain. Sample material is recorded as cDNA or gDNA derived from T cells, B-cell-depleted T cells, or PBMCs.

This clone was seen just once. V was pared by 6 bases and J by 5 bases, with 16 bases between. CDR1 and CDR2 from the germline V gene are MDHEN and SYDVKM. CDR3 length: 14 residues. Methods used by the authors: Cell counts per sample came from amplifying reference gene primers. Data came from immunoSEQ multiplex PCR; TCRdb stores just in-frame clones and leaves some out. The V and J calls and clone size come from that table; D and trimming were worked out from the DNA. The table lists 80,000 or so clones, roughly 89% of them singletons. Input material: peripheral blood. The clonotype comes from a woman aged 45-60 years in a cohort sampled during active COVID-19. V gene TRBV28 combines with J gene TRBJ1-1; D is unresolved. The CDR3 here is CASRPFLDKTEAFF. The DNA for the CDR3 is TGTGCCAGCAGGCCATTTCTCGACAAAACTGAAGCTTTCTTT.